This T cell receptor (beta chain) was observed in a study of blood T cell repertoires in COVID-19. Study details: T cells, B-cell-depleted T cells, or PBMCs supplied cDNA or gDNA.

Original processing methods: For nucleated cells, counts were estimated from reference gene primer amplification. This table comes from immunoSEQ multiplex PCR, and its TCRdb copy is limited to in-frame clones, with some not included. V and J calls and clone size follow that table, whereas D and trimming were derived from the DNA. The profile covers approximately 220,000 clones, with around 85% appearing a single time and under 20% taken by the ten largest. Participant ages covered roughly 18 to 89 years across around 22 US areas. Participant-reported clinical history was the basis for cohort assignment. There are 13 residues in the CDR3. The V gene's germline CDR1 is SNHLY and CDR2 FYNNEI. The V end lost 2 bases, the J end lost 1 base, and 5 bases lay between the germline ends.

This chain joins TRBV2 and TRBJ1-2, with a weak D call TRBD1 (5 bases). The sample consisted of PBMCs or T cells enriched from blood (not recorded which). The origin of this receptor is a man aged 35 to 55 who had recovered from COVID-19. The CDR3 DNA reads as TGTGCCAGCAGTGAAAGGGGTAACTATGGCTACACCTTC. Its translation is CASSERGNYGYTF.